This T cell receptor beta chain was sequenced in a study of blood T cell repertoires in COVID-19. About the research overall: Acute-phase and convalescent COVID-19 samples originated in the United States, Italy and Spain.

Clones were read by immunoSEQ multiplex PCR, and TCRdb kept only the in-frame ones, dropping some. The sample carries roughly 160,000 clones, more than 85% recorded once. The sample taken for sequencing was peripheral blood. The clonotype originates from a man aged 18 to 29 with acute or convalescent COVID-19.

In DNA, the CDR3 is TGTGCCAGCAGAGTAGACAGGGGTTCAACTAATGAAAAACTGTTTTTT. Its protein is CASRVDRGSTNEKLFF. V and J are TRBV2 and TRBJ1-4; 8 nucleotides line up with TRBD1. Looked up from germline, CDR1 is SNHLY and CDR2 is FYNNEI. The junction had 6 bases not matched to a gene; V was cut back by 6 bases and J by 0 bases. The CDR3 contains 16 residues.